Included here is one T cell receptor (beta chain) sequence, with context. This clone was seen more than once but under ten times. The target of this receptor is not known. At one boundary the junction diverges from the germline segment, which might be a read error. Per the publication, the time point label means: approximately 25 months on ibrutinib. For TCR beta library preparation, roughly 2.1 micrograms of genomic DNA was extracted from cryopreserved PBMCs. Longitudinal blood samples from CLL patients on ibrutinib monotherapy were analyzed using high-throughput TCR beta sequencing. The patients took part in an open-label, single-center phase 2 trial of ibrutinib monotherapy. CDR1 SGDLS and CDR2 YYNGEE are derived from the germline V gene. The CDR3 holds 15 amino acids from the cysteine to the phenylalanine. Only the CDR3 part of the read is kept: 45 bases, read in frame from the first base. The record originates from a study of cytotoxic CD8 clonotypes in ibrutinib-treated CLL (dated by TCRdb to about 2021). Regarding the complete study: In this cohort, 15 or so patients were treatment-naive and 11 to 12 were relapsed/refractory, while about 17 had unmutated IGHV. Responses were partial in around 24 patients and complete in 2; after median 68 months follow-up, about 14 stayed in remission and some twelve progressed. Samples at response were collected after a median of approximately twelve months of treatment, with a range of about 6 to 36 months. On average, each sample yielded around 230,000 productive templates and over 90,000 productive rearrangements. Longitudinal samples were available for about 30% of the roughly 86 trial participants. Cryopreserved peripheral blood mononuclear cells were collected before treatment, at response, and at either disease progression or sustained remission. Every sample from remission and from progressive disease was obtained while the patients were still on ibrutinib. Here is what the overall study found, with its caveats: Sampling times were not matched between sustained-remission and progressing patients, and lymph node repertoires were not studied. At baseline, clonality was higher than in age-matched healthy donors and showed a strong correlation with circulating CD8+ T-cell counts. Public clonotypes were rare and either contracted or stayed stable during treatment, and the rise in clonality at ibrutinib response reflected the expansion of private clonotypes. Clonality increased at ibrutinib response, stayed stable in sustained remission, and fell back toward baseline at progression.

Each clonotype received, on average, approximately 9.9x coverage in deep resolution sequencing performed on a MiSeq, where the target depth lay between 1 in 1 million and 1 in 200,000 T cells. The immunoSEQ hsTCRB Kit was used to generate the TCR beta libraries. The authors' pipeline ran thus. The data were analyzed with ImmunoSEQ Analyzer and ImmunoSEQ Data Assistant, and V, D and J gene assignments followed IMGT definitions. Clonality, which ranges from 0 to 1, was calculated as one minus the normalized Shannon entropy of productive rearrangement frequencies. Only overrepresented clonotypes making up at least 0.05% of the repertoire of each patient were included in the public clonotype analysis. Approximately 12 repertoires from age-matched healthy donors, obtained from immuneACCESS, served as clonality controls. TCRdb limited this immuneACCESS table to in-frame rearrangements with V and J called. A share of clones is missing; checked studies link under half to unresolved V genes, and the rest is unexplained. That table supplies the V and J calls and clone size; D and trimming were determined from the DNA. This sample holds about 120,000 clones; about 58% were observed only once. Roughly 35% of the sample is taken by the ten largest.

Sequencing used PBMCs, obtained after 24 months of ibrutinib treatment. The receptor chain draws on TRBV9 and TRBJ1-3; the D gene is possibly TRBD1, with 6 bases matching. This TCR derives from a human donor with chronic lymphocytic leukemia. The nucleotide sequence is given as TGTGCCAGCAGCGAAACAGGGTCCTCTGAAAACACCATATATTTT. Its coded protein is CASSETGSSENTIYF.